The present entry profiles one T cell receptor beta chain with its context. This sample is part of a study of blood T cell repertoires in COVID-19. Residents of about two dozen US areas, aged roughly 18 to 89 years, made up the participants. There are 17 residues in the CDR3. Trimming cost V 1 base and J 0 bases, with 14 bases left between them. Germline assignment: CDR1 SGHRS and CDR2 YFSETQ. As handled by the study authors: Counts of nucleated cells, estimated from reference gene primer amplification, were obtained. Using immunoSEQ multiplex PCR, the repertoire was profiled, and TCRdb retains in-frame clones only, with some absent. The D gene and trimming were derived from the DNA, and the V and J assignments and clone size from that table. The sample has 150,000 or so clones, more than 65% seen once.

This TCR came from a man aged 50 to 59 who had recovered from COVID-19. This chain uses TRBV5-1 with TRBJ2-1; D is uncertain. Sequences were obtained from PBMCs or T cells enriched from blood (not recorded which). In DNA form, the CDR3 reads TGCGCCAGCAGCTTGTTACAGACCGGCAGCTCCTACAATGAGCAGTTCTTC. Residues: CASSLLQTGSSYNEQFF. Drawing the rest from reference TRBV5-1 and TRBJ2-1, the complete variable domain is KAGVTQTPRYLIKTRGQQVTLSCSPISGHRSVSWYQQTPGQGLQFLFEYFSETQRNKGNFPGRFSGRQFSNSRSEMNVSTLELGDSALYLCASSLLQTGSSYNEQFFGPGTRLTVL.